This TCR beta chain was profiled in a study of lymphopenia after photon versus proton radiotherapy. Broader study findings: Survival link was tested only in deceased patients; proton benefit remains a possibility. Photon-treated patients lost naive T cells and TCR diversity; proton-treated stayed stable. Oligoclonal CD8+ Temra expansion after nadir drove photon patients' diversity drop. A bigger post-nadir fall in TCR diversity correlated inversely with survival time in deceased patients.

This CDR3 has 15 residues. V gave up 0 bases and J gave up 5 bases, with 13 bases separating them. Germline CDR1 MNHEY, CDR2 SVGAGI. This clone was seen only once. The target antigen is unknown. Method: immunoSEQ multiplex PCR; TCRdb's copy keeps in-frame clones and lacks some. The table lists some 64,000 clones, roughly nine tenths of them singletons, with around 13% in the top ten. The TCR originated in a man older than 75 with esophageal cancer. The chain has TRBV6-5 and TRBJ1-1; TRBD1 is a possible D gene (5 bases). The sequencing used peripheral blood, collected from a patient treated with proton-based radiotherapy. This CDR3 reads CASSYSGGSGTEAFF. The CDR3, as DNA: TGTGCCAGCAGTTACTCGGGGGGGTCGGGTACTGAAGCTTTCTTT.